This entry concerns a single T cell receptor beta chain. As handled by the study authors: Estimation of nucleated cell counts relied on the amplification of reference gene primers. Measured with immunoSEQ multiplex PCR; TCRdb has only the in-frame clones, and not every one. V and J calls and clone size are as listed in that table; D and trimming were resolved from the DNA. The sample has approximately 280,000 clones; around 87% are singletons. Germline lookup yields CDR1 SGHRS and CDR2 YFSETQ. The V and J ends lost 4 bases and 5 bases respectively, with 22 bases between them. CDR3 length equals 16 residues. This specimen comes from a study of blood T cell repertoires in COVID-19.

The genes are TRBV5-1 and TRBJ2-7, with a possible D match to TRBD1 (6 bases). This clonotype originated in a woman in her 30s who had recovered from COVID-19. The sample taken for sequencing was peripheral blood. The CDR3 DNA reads TGCGCCAGCAGCACAGGGTGGGGGACGTTCGGTAACGAGCAGTACTTC. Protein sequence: CASSTGWGTFGNEQYF.